Listed below are T cell receptor beta chains from one sample, sequenced in a study of blood T cell repertoires in COVID-19. Assay used: immunoSEQ multiplex PCR; TCRdb lists only in-frame clones, some missing. The table has about 200,000 clones, roughly 89% seen once; the top ten hold 2% to 2.5%. Sequenced material: PBMCs or T cells enriched from blood (not recorded which). Source of these receptors: a woman aged 40 to 50 with acute COVID-19. Each CDR3 is given with its conserved first and last residue. The order of the fields is clone size, D gene, J gene, CDR3 length, V gene, CDR3 protein, CDR3 DNA. The D gene is left open where the match is weak. Clone size is given for some rows only: seen once, a few or many times, or a class if the clone is expanded.

clone size: once; D gene: TRBD1; J gene: TRBJ1-2; CDR3 length: 14; V gene: TRBV7-2; CDR3 protein: CASSNPTGVGGYTF; CDR3 DNA: TGTGCCAGCAGCAACCCCACAGGGGTGGGTGGCTACACCTTC
clone size: NA; D gene: TRBD2; J gene: TRBJ2-3; CDR3 length: 18; V gene: TRBV15; CDR3 protein: CATSREAGGFLGQDTQYF; CDR3 DNA: TGTGCCACCAGCAGAGAAGCGGGGGGATTTTTGGGGCAAGATACGCAGTATTTT
clone size: NA; D gene: NA; J gene: TRBJ2-3; CDR3 length: 16; V gene: TRBV5-4; CDR3 protein: CASSLAETGRTDTQYF; CDR3 DNA: TGTGCCAGCAGCTTGGCCGAAACAGGACGCACAGATACGCAGTATTTT
clone size: few; D gene: TRBD1; J gene: TRBJ1-2; CDR3 length: 12; V gene: TRBV29-1; CDR3 protein: CSVSRQGDGYTF; CDR3 DNA: TGCAGCGTGAGCCGCCAGGGGGATGGCTACACCTTC
clone size: few; D gene: NA; J gene: TRBJ2-7; CDR3 length: 16; V gene: TRBV7-3; CDR3 protein: CASSLICSFSSYEQYF; CDR3 DNA: TGTGCCAGCAGCTTAATATGTTCGTTCAGCTCCTACGAGCAGTACTTC
clone size: NA; D gene: TRBD2; J gene: TRBJ2-7; CDR3 length: 15; V gene: TRBV7-9; CDR3 protein: CASSLEGGPLYEQYF; CDR3 DNA: TGTGCCAGCAGCTTGGAGGGAGGGCCCCTCTACGAGCAGTACTTC
clone size: NA; D gene: TRBD1; J gene: TRBJ2-3; CDR3 length: 18; V gene: TRBV5-4; CDR3 protein: CASSLGRPGQGVGDTQYF; CDR3 DNA: TGTGCCAGCAGCTTGGGGCGGCCGGGACAGGGGGTGGGAGATACGCAGTATTTT
clone size: NA; D gene: NA; J gene: TRBJ2-3; CDR3 length: 14; V gene: TRBV19; CDR3 protein: CASSYSGFVDTQYF; CDR3 DNA: TGTGCCAGTAGTTATTCCGGGTTCGTTGATACGCAGTATTTT
clone size: NA; D gene: NA; J gene: TRBJ2-5; CDR3 length: 13; V gene: TRBV30; CDR3 protein: CAWSVLVQETQYF; CDR3 DNA: TGTGCCTGGAGTGTACTGGTCCAAGAGACCCAGTACTTC
clone size: NA; D gene: TRBD1; J gene: TRBJ1-4; CDR3 length: 14; V gene: TRBV5-4; CDR3 protein: CASSSGTGREKLFF; CDR3 DNA: TGTGCCAGCAGCTCCGGGACAGGGCGGGAAAAACTGTTTTTT
clone size: NA; D gene: TRBD1; J gene: TRBJ1-4; CDR3 length: 15; V gene: TRBV7-9; CDR3 protein: CASSPGQGGNEKLFF; CDR3 DNA: TGTGCCAGCAGCCCTGGACAGGGAGGTAATGAAAAACTGTTTTTT
clone size: NA; D gene: NA; J gene: TRBJ1-6; CDR3 length: 14; V gene: TRBV4-1; CDR3 protein: CASSQAGGNSPLHF; CDR3 DNA: TGCGCCAGCAGCCAGGCGGGAGGAAATTCACCCCTCCACTTT
clone size: NA; D gene: NA; J gene: TRBJ2-2; CDR3 length: 17; V gene: TRBV28; CDR3 protein: CASSSPPGLGYTGELFF; CDR3 DNA: TGTGCCAGCAGTTCCCCCCCAGGACTGGGATACACCGGGGAGCTGTTTTTT
clone size: NA; D gene: NA; J gene: TRBJ2-5; CDR3 length: 16; V gene: TRBV4-1; CDR3 protein: CASSLARETFQETQYF; CDR3 DNA: TGCGCCAGCAGTCTTGCCCGGGAGACCTTCCAAGAGACCCAGTACTTC
clone size: NA; D gene: NA; J gene: TRBJ2-3; CDR3 length: 14; V gene: TRBV4-1; CDR3 protein: CASSQALRAETQYF; CDR3 DNA: TGCGCCAGCAGCCAAGCCCTCAGAGCGGAAACGCAGTATTTT
clone size: NA; D gene: TRBD1; J gene: TRBJ1-2; CDR3 length: 16; V gene: TRBV28; CDR3 protein: CASSSPRQGKNYGYTF; CDR3 DNA: TGTGCCAGCAGTTCTCCCCGACAGGGAAAGAACTATGGCTACACCTTC
clone size: once; D gene: NA; J gene: TRBJ2-3; CDR3 length: 13; V gene: TRBV2; CDR3 protein: CASSEALASTQYF; CDR3 DNA: TGTGCCAGCAGTGAAGCCCTAGCAAGTACGCAGTATTTT
clone size: NA; D gene: NA; J gene: TRBJ1-1; CDR3 length: 15; V gene: TRBV6-5; CDR3 protein: CASSYSGGGYTEAFF; CDR3 DNA: TGTGCCAGCAGTTACTCAGGGGGGGGCTACACTGAAGCTTTCTTT
clone size: NA; D gene: NA; J gene: TRBJ1-4; CDR3 length: 13; V gene: TRBV21-1; CDR3 protein: CASSKRGDEKLFF; CDR3 DNA: TGTGCCAGCAGCAAAAGAGGAGATGAAAAACTGTTTTTT
clone size: NA; D gene: TRBD1; J gene: TRBJ2-5; CDR3 length: 14; V gene: TRBV5-1; CDR3 protein: CASSLGTGEETQYF; CDR3 DNA: TGCGCCAGCAGCTTAGGGACAGGGGAAGAGACCCAGTACTTC
clone size: NA; D gene: TRBD1; J gene: TRBJ1-6; CDR3 length: 14; V gene: TRBV30; CDR3 protein: CAWSTRTGNSPLHF; CDR3 DNA: TGTGCCTGGTCCACCCGGACAGGAAATTCACCCCTCCACTTT
clone size: once; D gene: NA; J gene: TRBJ1-1; CDR3 length: 14; V gene: TRBV6-2/TRBV6-3; CDR3 protein: CASSYSFGATEAFF; CDR3 DNA: TGTGCCAGCAGTTACTCGTTTGGGGCCACTGAAGCTTTCTTT
clone size: NA; D gene: NA; J gene: TRBJ2-3; CDR3 length: 16; V gene: TRBV15; CDR3 protein: CATSSGASLNADTQYF; CDR3 DNA: TGTGCCACCAGCTCTGGGGCCAGTCTCAATGCAGATACGCAGTATTTT
clone size: NA; D gene: NA; J gene: TRBJ2-1; CDR3 length: 13; V gene: TRBV30; CDR3 protein: CAWSVESLKEQFF; CDR3 DNA: TGTGCCTGGAGTGTAGAGTCACTCAAGGAGCAGTTCTTC
clone size: NA; D gene: TRBD1; J gene: TRBJ2-2; CDR3 length: 13; V gene: TRBV28; CDR3 protein: CASSPQGYGELFF; CDR3 DNA: TGTGCCAGCAGTCCACAGGGGTACGGGGAGCTGTTTTTT
clone size: once; D gene: NA; J gene: TRBJ1-1; CDR3 length: 15; V gene: TRBV29-1; CDR3 protein: CSVVGGSPMNTEAFF; CDR3 DNA: TGCAGCGTTGTGGGTGGGAGCCCTATGAACACTGAAGCTTTCTTT
clone size: NA; D gene: TRBD1; J gene: TRBJ2-2; CDR3 length: 16; V gene: TRBV28; CDR3 protein: CASKGTGSTNTGELFF; CDR3 DNA: TGTGCCAGCAAGGGGACAGGTTCGACGAACACCGGGGAGCTGTTTTTT
clone size: once; D gene: NA; J gene: TRBJ2-1; CDR3 length: 16; V gene: TRBV9; CDR3 protein: CASSVAGVTLSNEQFF; CDR3 DNA: TGTGCCAGCAGCGTAGCGGGGGTGACCCTTTCCAATGAGCAGTTCTTC
clone size: NA; D gene: TRBD1; J gene: TRBJ1-4; CDR3 length: 21; V gene: TRBV3-1/TRBV3-2; CDR3 protein: CASSQDWAGTGVHSTNEKLFF; CDR3 DNA: TGTGCCAGCAGCCAAGATTGGGCGGGGACAGGGGTTCATTCAACTAATGAAAAACTGTTTTTT
clone size: NA; D gene: TRBD1; J gene: TRBJ2-7; CDR3 length: 14; V gene: TRBV3-1/TRBV3-2; CDR3 protein: CASSQPGQTYEQYF; CDR3 DNA: TGTGCCAGCAGCCAACCGGGACAGACCTACGAGCAGTACTTC
clone size: NA; D gene: TRBD1; J gene: TRBJ2-5; CDR3 length: 16; V gene: TRBV5-1; CDR3 protein: CASSLGTTGGGETQYF; CDR3 DNA: TGCGCCAGCAGCTTGGGGACGACAGGGGGCGGCGAGACCCAGTACTTC
clone size: NA; D gene: TRBD1; J gene: TRBJ2-3; CDR3 length: 15; V gene: TRBV9; CDR3 protein: CASSAIPDGDSTQYF; CDR3 DNA: TGTGCCAGCAGCGCGATACCAGACGGGGACAGCACGCAGTATTTT
clone size: NA; D gene: NA; J gene: TRBJ1-2; CDR3 length: 13; V gene: TRBV2; CDR3 protein: CASSAESSYGYTF; CDR3 DNA: TGTGCCAGCAGTGCGGAGTCAAGCTATGGCTACACCTTC
clone size: NA; D gene: TRBD1; J gene: TRBJ2-1; CDR3 length: 12; V gene: TRBV5-1; CDR3 protein: CASSLEGGAQFF; CDR3 DNA: TGCGCCAGCAGCTTGGAAGGGGGCGCACAGTTCTTC
clone size: NA; D gene: NA; J gene: TRBJ1-5; CDR3 length: 15; V gene: TRBV19; CDR3 protein: CASRGGGAINQPQHF; CDR3 DNA: TGTGCCAGTAGAGGGGGGGGCGCGATCAATCAGCCCCAGCATTTT
clone size: NA; D gene: NA; J gene: TRBJ1-1; CDR3 length: 15; V gene: TRBV4-1; CDR3 protein: CASSQADKKNTEAFF; CDR3 DNA: TGCGCCAGCAGCCAAGCCGACAAAAAGAACACTGAAGCTTTCTTT
clone size: NA; D gene: TRBD1; J gene: TRBJ2-4; CDR3 length: 17; V gene: TRBV7-8; CDR3 protein: CASSGGQGGRGKNIQYF; CDR3 DNA: TGTGCCAGCAGCGGGGGACAGGGGGGTCGAGGTAAAAACATTCAGTACTTC
clone size: once; D gene: NA; J gene: TRBJ2-7; CDR3 length: 15; V gene: TRBV4-1; CDR3 protein: CASSQARLGPYEQYF; CDR3 DNA: TGCGCCAGCAGCCAAGCTAGGCTAGGCCCCTACGAGCAGTACTTC
clone size: NA; D gene: NA; J gene: TRBJ1-1; CDR3 length: 14; V gene: TRBV5-1; CDR3 protein: CASSPNGGGTEAFF; CDR3 DNA: TGCGCCAGCAGCCCTAACGGGGGTGGGACTGAAGCTTTCTTT
clone size: NA; D gene: TRBD2; J gene: TRBJ2-5; CDR3 length: 15; V gene: TRBV27; CDR3 protein: CASSQIAGRQETQYF; CDR3 DNA: TGTGCCAGCAGTCAGATAGCGGGGAGGCAAGAGACCCAGTACTTC
clone size: NA; D gene: TRBD1; J gene: TRBJ1-6; CDR3 length: 13; V gene: TRBV10-3; CDR3 protein: CAIRDRANSPLHF; CDR3 DNA: TGTGCCATCAGAGACAGGGCAAATTCACCCCTCCACTTT
clone size: NA; D gene: TRBD2; J gene: TRBJ2-3; CDR3 length: 16; V gene: TRBV27; CDR3 protein: CASSPGTSGNTDTQYF; CDR3 DNA: TGTGCCAGCAGTCCCGGGACTAGCGGGAACACAGATACGCAGTATTTT
clone size: few; D gene: NA; J gene: TRBJ2-1; CDR3 length: 15; V gene: TRBV12-2; CDR3 protein: CASRARTGSVNEQFF; CDR3 DNA: TGTGCAAGTCGCGCCAGGACAGGGTCGGTCAATGAGCAGTTCTTC
clone size: NA; D gene: NA; J gene: TRBJ1-3; CDR3 length: 15; V gene: TRBV5-1; CDR3 protein: CASSASYPSGNTIYF; CDR3 DNA: TGCGCCAGCAGCGCGAGTTACCCCTCTGGAAACACCATATATTTT
clone size: NA; D gene: NA; J gene: TRBJ1-1; CDR3 length: 11; V gene: TRBV10-3; CDR3 protein: CAIRRNTEAFF; CDR3 DNA: TGTGCCATCAGGAGGAACACTGAAGCTTTCTTT
clone size: once; D gene: NA; J gene: TRBJ1-3; CDR3 length: 13; V gene: TRBV29-1; CDR3 protein: CSVAPDSGNTIYF; CDR3 DNA: TGCAGCGTTGCGCCAGACTCTGGAAACACCATATATTTT
clone size: NA; D gene: NA; J gene: TRBJ1-6; CDR3 length: 12; V gene: TRBV11-2; CDR3 protein: CASSVGNSPLHF; CDR3 DNA: TGTGCCAGCAGCGTCGGTAATTCACCCCTCCACTTT
clone size: NA; D gene: TRBD2; J gene: TRBJ2-5; CDR3 length: 16; V gene: TRBV7-9; CDR3 protein: CAIPLSTRLAEETQYF; CDR3 DNA: TGTGCCATCCCCTTGAGTACAAGACTAGCGGAAGAGACCCAGTACTTC
clone size: NA; D gene: TRBD1; J gene: TRBJ2-5; CDR3 length: 14; V gene: TRBV6-4; CDR3 protein: CASSEDRGQETQYF; CDR3 DNA: TGTGCCAGCAGCGAGGACAGGGGCCAAGAGACCCAGTACTTC
clone size: NA; D gene: NA; J gene: TRBJ1-2; CDR3 length: 14; V gene: TRBV19; CDR3 protein: CASRIGGSAYGYTF; CDR3 DNA: TGTGCCAGTAGAATTGGGGGCAGTGCCTATGGCTACACCTTC
clone size: NA; D gene: TRBD1; J gene: TRBJ2-1; CDR3 length: 15; V gene: TRBV7-9; CDR3 protein: CASTWRTGTDNEQFF; CDR3 DNA: TGTGCCAGCACTTGGAGGACAGGGACGGACAATGAGCAGTTCTTC
clone size: few; D gene: TRBD2; J gene: TRBJ2-3; CDR3 length: 19; V gene: TRBV4-3; CDR3 protein: CASSQDFGGLAGGLDTQYF; CDR3 DNA: TGCGCCAGCAGCCAAGATTTCGGAGGACTAGCGGGAGGGCTAGATACGCAGTATTTT
clone size: NA; D gene: TRBD1; J gene: TRBJ2-3; CDR3 length: 16; V gene: TRBV6-1; CDR3 protein: CASSGQGPRITDTQYF; CDR3 DNA: TGTGCCAGCAGTGGACAGGGGCCAAGGATCACAGATACGCAGTATTTT
clone size: NA; D gene: TRBD1; J gene: TRBJ1-4; CDR3 length: 14; V gene: TRBV5-1; CDR3 protein: CASSQTGGEEKLFF; CDR3 DNA: TGCGCCAGCAGCCAAACAGGGGGCGAGGAAAAACTGTTTTTT
clone size: NA; D gene: TRBD2; J gene: TRBJ2-3; CDR3 length: 18; V gene: TRBV4-1; CDR3 protein: CASSQSASGSPGTDTQYF; CDR3 DNA: TGCGCCAGCAGCCAAAGCGCTAGCGGGAGTCCGGGCACAGATACGCAGTATTTT
clone size: NA; D gene: NA; J gene: TRBJ1-1; CDR3 length: 18; V gene: TRBV5-6; CDR3 protein: CASSSSSSGRRYLTEAFF; CDR3 DNA: TGTGCCAGCAGCTCCTCTTCCTCAGGGAGGAGGTACCTCACTGAAGCTTTCTTT
clone size: NA; D gene: NA; J gene: TRBJ2-7; CDR3 length: 12; V gene: TRBV12-3/TRBV12-4; CDR3 protein: CASSPNRYEQYF; CDR3 DNA: TGTGCCAGCAGTCCCAACAGGTACGAGCAGTACTTC
clone size: NA; D gene: NA; J gene: TRBJ1-6; CDR3 length: 15; V gene: TRBV6-5; CDR3 protein: CASSSAGNYNSPLHF; CDR3 DNA: TGTGCCAGCAGTTCTGCAGGGAACTATAATTCACCCCTCCACTTT
clone size: NA; D gene: NA; J gene: TRBJ1-4; CDR3 length: 13; V gene: TRBV18; CDR3 protein: CASSPGGNEKLFF; CDR3 DNA: TGTGCCAGCTCACCGGGAGGAAATGAAAAACTGTTTTTT